The clone carrying this TCR beta chain came up many times. Sampling of blood occurred at baseline, cycle 4 day 1, and cycle 7 day 1. V dropped 10 bases and J dropped 8 bases, with 17 bases sitting between them. CDR1 is LNHDA, CDR2 SQIVND, per germline (reference sequence). CDR3 length: 13 amino acids. The data were taken from a study of OX40 agonist ivuxolimab in advanced cancers. This table comes from immunoSEQ multiplex PCR, and its TCRdb copy is limited to in-frame clones, with some not included. Of roughly 80,000 clones listed, 90% are singletons. The sample in question was CD4+ or CD8+ T cells sorted from blood, obtained in a trial of the OX40 agonist ivuxolimab. The source of this sequence is an adult with an advanced solid tumor such as melanoma, head and neck, liver or kidney cancer. The chain is built from TRBV19 and TRBJ1-4; unclear D gene. Written as DNA, the CDR3 is TGTGCCATAAGCCGGAGGAGAGGGGAAAAACTGTTTTTT. Encoded protein: CAISRRRGEKLFF.